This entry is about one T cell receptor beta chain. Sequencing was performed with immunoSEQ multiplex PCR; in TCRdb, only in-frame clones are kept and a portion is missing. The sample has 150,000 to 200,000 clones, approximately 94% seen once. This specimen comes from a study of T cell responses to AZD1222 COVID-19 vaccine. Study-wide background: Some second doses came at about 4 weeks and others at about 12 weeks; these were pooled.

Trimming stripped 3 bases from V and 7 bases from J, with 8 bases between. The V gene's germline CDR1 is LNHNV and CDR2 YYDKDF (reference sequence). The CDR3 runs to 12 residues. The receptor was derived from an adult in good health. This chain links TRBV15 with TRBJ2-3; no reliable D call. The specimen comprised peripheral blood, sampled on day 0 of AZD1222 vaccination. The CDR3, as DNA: TGTGCCACCAGCAGTGAGTACCATACGCAGTATTTT. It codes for CATSSEYHTQYF.